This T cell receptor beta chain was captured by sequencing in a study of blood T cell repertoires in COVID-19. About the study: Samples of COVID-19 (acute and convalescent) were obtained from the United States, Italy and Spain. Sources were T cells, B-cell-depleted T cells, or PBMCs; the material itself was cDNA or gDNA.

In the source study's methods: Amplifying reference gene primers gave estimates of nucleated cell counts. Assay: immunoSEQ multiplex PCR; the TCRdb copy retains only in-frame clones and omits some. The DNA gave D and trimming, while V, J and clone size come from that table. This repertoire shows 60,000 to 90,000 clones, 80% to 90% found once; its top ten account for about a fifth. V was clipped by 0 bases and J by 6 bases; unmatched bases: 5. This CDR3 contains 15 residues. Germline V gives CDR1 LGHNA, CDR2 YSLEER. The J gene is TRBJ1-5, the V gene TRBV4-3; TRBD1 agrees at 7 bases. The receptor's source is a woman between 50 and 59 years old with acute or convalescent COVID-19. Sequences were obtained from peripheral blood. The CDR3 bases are TGCGCCAGCAGCCAAGATGCAGCAGGGGGTCAGCCCCAGCATTTT. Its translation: CASSQDAAGGQPQHF.